These 11 T cell receptor beta chains were all obtained from the same sample, sequenced in a study of T cell repertoires in cytomegalovirus infection. The antigens of these receptors remain unknown. TCRdb recomputed calls from the reads with MiXCR, one row per CDR3 protein. This sample carries about 920,000 distinct CDR3 sequences, around 29% of them seen once, and the ten largest clones take about 14%. The sample in question was cultured CD8+ T cells from PBMCs, obtained from culture after CMV antigen stimulation. The origin of the receptors is a human donor in good health (CMV status not recorded). Some clones in this sample may be carry-over from other donors' samples.

The chain joins TRBV27 to TRBJ2-7; D is unresolved. The germline gives CDR1 MNHEY, CDR2 SMNVEV (reference sequence). The CDR3 extends over 13 amino acids. Trimming shortened V by 10 bases and J by 3 bases, and 16 bases separated the two germline ends. CDR3 in DNA: TGTGCCACCGCGGAATATTTGGACTACGAGCAGTACTTC. It codes for CATAEYLDYEQYF.

CDR3 residues: CASSQESAGLGETQYF. The CDR3 region has the DNA TGCGCCAGCAGCCAAGAAAGCGCGGGGCTCGGGGAGACCCAGTACTTC. The chain recombines TRBV4-1 with TRBJ2-5; a possible D gene is TRBD2 (6 bases). This CDR3 has 16 amino acids. Trimming removed 0 bases at V and 5 bases at J, with 16 bases between. Germline V gives CDR1 MGHRA, CDR2 YSYEKL.

The CDR3 loop reads CATSTERGFNQPQHF. CDR3 DNA: TGTGCCACCAGCACTGAACGGGGCTTCAATCAGCCCCAGCATTTT. V gene TRBV15 combines with J gene TRBJ1-5; TRBD1 is a possible D gene (5 bases). V lost 4 bases and J 3 bases, leaving 13 bases between the germline ends. From germline, CDR1 is LNHNV and CDR2 YYDKDF (reference sequence). The CDR3 spans 15 residues.

The chain links TRBV6-2 or TRBV6-3 to TRBJ1-2; D remains unclear. The CDR3 sequence is 16 residues long. V was trimmed by 5 bases and J by 0 bases, leaving 16 bases between them. Germline lookup yields CDR1 MNHEY and CDR2 SVGEGT. The CDR3 sequence: CASSTLTETPNYGYTF. CDR3 bases: TGTGCCAGCAGTACCCTAACTGAGACACCTAACTATGGCTACACCTTC.

This clonotype has just a few counts. The chain links TRBV27 to TRBJ2-1; 7 bases align to TRBD2. The CDR3 runs 15 residues. Germline V CDR1 and CDR2: MNHEY, SMNVEV (reference sequence). Trimming removed 10 bases from V and 3 bases from J; junction bases left unmatched: 12. The CDR3 DNA is TGTGCCACCGCGATCCCGCGGGGGATCTACAATGAGCAGTTCTTC. Its protein product is CATAIPRGIYNEQFF.

CDR3: CASSILAGGYGELFF. The CDR3, as DNA: TGTGCCAGTAGTATACTGGCAGGGGGCTACGGGGAGCTGTTTTTT. The chain uses TRBV19 and TRBJ2-2, with 8 bases aligning to TRBD1. Unmatched junction bases numbered 6, after V lost 2 bases and J lost 7 bases. CDR1 LNHDA and CDR2 SQIVND come from the germline V gene (reference sequence). The CDR3 loop spans 15 amino acids. Variable domain in full (rest from reference TRBV19 and TRBJ2-2): DGGITQSPKYLFRKEGQNVTLSCEQNLNHDAMYWYRQDPGQGLRLIYYSQIVNDFQKGDIAEGYSVSREKKESFPLTVTSAQKNPTAFYLCASSILAGGYGELFFGEGSRLTVL.

This clonotype was observed many times. The rearrangement uses TRBV14 and TRBJ1-1, with 8 nucleotides matching TRBD1. Germline CDR1 is SGHDN and CDR2 is FVKESK. The CDR3 has 18 amino acids. J lost 1 base, V lost 3 bases, and 13 bases had no gene match. The CDR3: CASSQATGDRRSNTEAFF. CDR3 bases: TGTGCCAGCAGCCAGGCGACAGGGGACCGACGATCGAACACTGAAGCTTTCTTT.

This chain links TRBV15 with TRBJ1-3, with unresolved D. V lost 6 bases and J lost 7, with 7 bases in between. This CDR3 region has 11 residues. In germline, CDR1 is LNHNV, CDR2 YYDKDF (reference sequence). The CDR3 DNA follows: TGTGCCACCAGGTGGGGTAACACCATATATTTT. Its protein product is CATRWGNTIYF.

This clonotype was seen ten or more times. V usage is TRBV11-3 and J usage is TRBJ2-1, with 10 bases fitting TRBD2. This CDR3 has 13 amino acids. V gave up 5 bases and J gave up 5 bases; unmatched junction bases: 0. Germline CDR1 SGHNT, CDR2 YENEEA. The CDR3 DNA reads as TGTGCCAGCAGCGGACTAGCGGACAATGAGCAGTTCTTC. It yields the protein CASSGLADNEQFF.

The chain couples TRBV2 to TRBJ1-3; D not resolved. Trimming pared 2 bases from V and 8 bases from J, leaving 16 bases between. The CDR3 runs 15 residues. CDR1 is SNHLY, CDR2 FYNNEI, per germline. CDR3 loop: CASSEPTAQRDTIYF. For the CDR3, the DNA is TGTGCCAGCAGTGAACCCACGGCTCAAAGGGACACCATATATTTT. Full variable domain (outside the CDR3, taken from reference TRBV2 and TRBJ1-3): EPEVTQTPSHQVTQMGQEVILRCVPISNHLYFYWYRQILGQKVEFLVSFYNNEISEKSEIFDDQFSVERPDGSNFTLKIRSTKLEDSAMYFCASSEPTAQRDTIYFGEGSWLTVV.

This chain uses TRBV20-1 with TRBJ2-7; no firm D call. V lost 0 bases and J lost 6, with 6 bases in between. Germline loops: CDR1 DFQATT, CDR2 SNEGSKA (reference sequence). This CDR3 is 11 amino acids long. The CDR3 region has the DNA TGCAGTGCTAGAGAGGACCGCGAGCAGTACGTC. Translating it yields CSAREDREQYV.